This T cell receptor (beta chain) was sequenced for a study of Graves' ophthalmopathy and Graves' hyperthyroidism. This clonotype appeared many times. Trimming removed 4 bases from V and 9 bases from J, with 7 bases in between. The germline V gene has CDR1 MNHNS and CDR2 SASEGT. The CDR3 runs 12 residues. From RNA, the CDR3 regions of TCR beta chains were amplified and sequenced. RT-PCR was first run with HTBI primers, then multiplex PCR in a second round. TCRdb re-called the multiplex PCR reads through MiXCR, storing one row per CDR3 protein. The sample has fewer than 250,000 distinct CDR3 sequences; around 30% are singletons.

The clonotype originates from a man between 45 and 60 years old with Graves' ophthalmopathy. The chain carries TRBV6-1 and TRBJ1-6, with unresolved D. The sample consisted of peripheral blood. The CDR3 is CASSAPGSPLHF. The CDR3 region has the DNA TGTGCCAGCAGTGCACCCGGTTCACCCCTCCACTTT.